Shown below are 32 T cell receptor beta chains from a single sample sequenced in a study of identical twins. TCRdb processed the 5' RACE reads anew with MiXCR; each CDR3 protein has one entry. The sample gives a few hundred thousand distinct CDR3 sequences, roughly 10% of which show up once; under 10% is in the top ten. Sequences were obtained from naive T cells sorted from blood. The receptors shown here come from a woman between 45 and 60 years old in good health.

The gene calls are TRBV29-1 and TRBJ2-7, with D possibly TRBD1 on 5 matching bases. The CDR3 runs to 15 residues. In germline, CDR1 is SQVTM, CDR2 ANQGSEA. V was shortened by 1 base and J by 3 bases, with 16 bases between the two germline ends. The CDR3 bases are TGCAGCGTTGAAGTGATTAGGCGGCAGGGCTACGAGCAGTACTTC. Translation: CSVEVIRRQGYEQYF.

The table lists this clonotype with many counts. CDR3 in amino acids: CASSRRGNQETQYF. CDR3 nucleotides: TGCGCCAGCAGCCGGCGGGGGAACCAAGAGACCCAGTACTTC. V gene TRBV5-1 combines with J gene TRBJ2-5; 7 bases line up with TRBD2. V was pared by 4 bases and J by 0 bases, with 3 bases of the junction left unmatched. Germline V gives CDR1 SGHRS, CDR2 YFSETQ. The CDR3 runs 14 residues.

The sample holds a few counts of this clonotype. The genes are TRBV29-1 and TRBJ2-1; TRBD2 aligns across 9 bases. The V gene end was trimmed by 6 bases and the J gene end by 7 bases; junction bases not matched to a gene: 10. The germline V gene has CDR1 SQVTM and CDR2 ANQGSEA. This CDR3 comprises 14 residues. CDR3: CSVIPGLARNEQFF. CDR3 in DNA: TGCAGCGTGATACCGGGACTAGCTAGAAATGAGCAGTTCTTC.

In this sample, this clonotype turned up a few times. Here the CDR3 reads CASSQPRVSNEQFF. CDR3 nucleotides: TGCGCCAGCAGCCAACCCCGGGTCTCCAATGAGCAGTTCTTC. The chain employs TRBV4-1 and TRBJ2-1; no clear D gene. Per germline, CDR1 MGHRA and CDR2 YSYEKL. V lost 2 bases and J lost 6, with 11 bases in between. This CDR3 spans 14 amino acids.

The CDR3 DNA reads as TGCGCCAGCCACGATAACGAGGGGCCCCAGCATTTT. As protein: CASHDNEGPQHF. V is TRBV5-1 and J is TRBJ1-5; the D is unclear. Trimming left V 7 bases short and J 9 bases short, with 14 bases between. The CDR3 extends over 12 amino acids. Per germline, CDR1 SGHRS and CDR2 YFSETQ.

Only a few counts were recorded for this clonotype. This chain links TRBV15 with TRBJ1-5; no definite D call. Trimming shortened V by 3 bases and J by 8 bases, and 11 bases separated the two germline ends. CDR1 LNHNV and CDR2 YYDKDF come from the germline V gene (reference sequence). CDR3 size: 13 residues. CDR3 amino acids: CATSRDGEEPQHF. The CDR3 nucleotides are TGTGCCACCAGCAGGGACGGAGAAGAGCCCCAGCATTTT.

The chain employs TRBV11-3 and TRBJ2-3; 7 bases agree with TRBD2. The CDR3 has 16 amino acids. The V gene's germline CDR1 is SGHNT and CDR2 YENEEA. Trimming removed 1 base from V and 5 bases from J; junction bases left unmatched: 9. CDR3 nucleotides: TGTGCCAGCAGCTTAGGCGGGAGTGACAAGAGAGATACGCAGTATTTT. It codes for CASSLGGSDKRDTQYF.

The chain employs TRBV5-1 and TRBJ2-4, with D possibly being TRBD1 or TRBD2 (5 bases each). The CDR3 totals 15 residues. V was trimmed by 6 bases and J by 1 base, leaving 14 bases between them. CDR1 is SGHRS and CDR2 is YFSETQ in the germline V gene. The CDR3 is CASKLGLAAKNIQYF. DNA of the CDR3: TGCGCCAGCAAACTGGGGCTAGCTGCCAAAAACATTCAGTACTTC. The full variable domain, completed using reference TRBV5-1 and TRBJ2-4, is KAGVTQTPRYLIKTRGQQVTLSCSPISGHRSVSWYQQTPGQGLQFLFEYFSETQRNKGNFPGRFSGRQFSNSRSEMNVSTLELGDSALYLCASKLGLAAKNIQYFGAGTRLSVL.

This clonotype was recorded many times. The V call is TRBV28, the J call TRBJ2-7; the D gene could be TRBD1 or TRBD2 (5 bases each). The CDR3 extends over 18 amino acids. Germline assignment: CDR1 MDHEN and CDR2 SYDVKM. V gave up 3 bases and J gave up 0 bases, with 21 bases separating them. The CDR3, as DNA: TGTGCCAGCAGTTTTCCGACTAACAGGCCGGACCACTCCTACGAGCAGTACTTC. Encoded protein: CASSFPTNRPDHSYEQYF.

The chain links TRBV12-3 or TRBV12-4 to TRBJ2-2; D is possibly TRBD2 (6 bases). There are 14 residues in the CDR3. V lost 4 bases to trimming and J lost 4 bases, with 10 bases between them. The CDR3 spells CASSSTSFTGELFF. The CDR3 DNA is TGTGCCAGCAGTTCAACTAGCTTCACCGGGGAGCTGTTTTTT.

This clonotype was observed a few times. The rearrangement links TRBV29-1 to TRBJ2-2; TRBD1 matches 8 bases. The CDR3 spans 14 residues. Per the germline V gene, CDR1 is SQVTM and CDR2 is ANQGSEA. V was clipped by 5 bases and J by 5 bases; unmatched bases: 7. Here the CDR3 DNA reads TGCAGCGTTCTCGAACAGGGGGATACCGGGGAGCTGTTTTTT. It encodes CSVLEQGDTGELFF.

The chain uses TRBV7-3 and TRBJ2-1; 7 bases match TRBD2. Per germline, CDR1 SGHTA and CDR2 FQGTGA. Trimming at V came to 4 bases and at J to 1 base, leaving 7 bases not matched to a gene. There are 16 residues in the CDR3. CDR3 sequence reads: CASSSTPGLSYNEQFF. Here the CDR3 DNA reads TGTGCCAGCAGCTCGACACCGGGACTATCCTACAATGAGCAGTTCTTC.

This clonotype was seen at least ten times. The DNA is left out, because the CDR3 cannot be placed on it with certainty; the CDR3 is given as TCRdb lists it. The gene calls are TRBV25-1 and TRBJ2-3; the table's TRBD1 call for D was not verified on the DNA. The length of the CDR3 is 13 amino acids, counting both ends. CDR1 MGHDK and CDR2 SYGVNS come from the germline V gene. The CDR3 loop reads CASSFGTGATKYF.

The chain has TRBV14 and TRBJ2-1; 9 bases align to TRBD2. The germline gives CDR1 SGHDN, CDR2 FVKESK. The CDR3 runs to 12 residues. V was pared by 3 bases and J by 12 bases, with 3 bases of the junction left unmatched. CDR3 DNA: TGTGCCAGCAGCCAGATGGGACTAGCGCAGTTCTTC. It translates to CASSQMGLAQFF.

There are a few counts of this clonotype. V gene TRBV5-1 combines with J gene TRBJ2-1; 9 nucleotides line up with TRBD1. After removal of 4 bases from V and 5 bases from J, the junction contained 7 bases not matched to a gene. CDR1 and CDR2 (germline): SGHRS, YFSETQ. This CDR3 spans 15 amino acids. The CDR3 region is CASSPDRGPHNEQFF. In DNA, the CDR3 is TGCGCCAGCAGCCCGGACAGGGGACCCCACAATGAGCAGTTCTTC.

This clonotype was counted between two and nine times. This sequence joins TRBV5-1 and TRBJ2-5; D might be TRBD2 (6 bases). The CDR3 extends over 15 amino acids. V lost 4 bases to trimming and J lost 4 bases, with 17 bases between them. Germline CDR1 is SGHRS and CDR2 is YFSETQ. CDR3 residues: CASSQTNGGPETQYF. The CDR3 DNA sequence: TGCGCCAGCAGCCAGACAAATGGAGGGCCAGAGACCCAGTACTTC. The entire variable domain, with the rest obtained from reference TRBV5-1 and TRBJ2-5, is as follows: KAGVTQTPRYLIKTRGQQVTLSCSPISGHRSVSWYQQTPGQGLQFLFEYFSETQRNKGNFPGRFSGRQFSNSRSEMNVSTLELGDSALYLCASSQTNGGPETQYFGPGTRLLVL.

The chain couples TRBV11-2 to TRBJ1-5, with a tentative D call TRBD1 (5 bases). Deletions cut 1 base from V and 0 bases from J, with 13 bases between. The germline CDR1 and CDR2 sequences are SGHAT and FQNNGV. This CDR3 is built from 17 residues. The CDR3, as DNA: TGTGCCAGCAGCTTAGGTAAATGGGACTCTAGCAATCAGCCCCAGCATTTT. Protein: CASSLGKWDSSNQPQHF.

V and J are TRBV12-3 or TRBV12-4 and TRBJ1-3; D possibly corresponds to TRBD1 (5 bases). The germline V and J ends were trimmed by 8 bases and 4 bases, with 9 bases remaining between them. The CDR3 extends over 12 amino acids. The CDR3 DNA sequence: TGTGCCAGCGAAGGGGACGGAAACACCATATATTTT. Its protein product is CASEGDGNTIYF.

In its sample, this clonotype was seen a few times. This chain links TRBV5-1 with TRBJ2-3; possibly TRBD2 for D (5 bases). This CDR3 has 15 residues. Trimming shortened V by 4 bases and J by 2 bases, and 14 bases separated the two germline ends. The germline V gene has CDR1 SGHRS and CDR2 YFSETQ. The CDR3 nucleotides read TGCGCCAGCAGCCCCGGACTTGCCCCCACAGATACGCAGTATTTT. Amino acids: CASSPGLAPTDTQYF.

The chain links TRBV5-1 to TRBJ1-4; possible D gene TRBD1, 6 bases. V lost 0 bases, J lost 8 bases, and 14 bases lay in between. Germline CDR1 reads SGHRS; CDR2 reads YFSETQ. The CDR3 extends over 15 amino acids. CDR3 coding DNA: TGCGCCAGCAGCTTGGGCCCGGGGGCTGACGAAAAACTGTTTTTT. It yields the protein CASSLGPGADEKLFF. The whole variable domain, remainder taken from reference TRBV5-1 and TRBJ1-4, is KAGVTQTPRYLIKTRGQQVTLSCSPISGHRSVSWYQQTPGQGLQFLFEYFSETQRNKGNFPGRFSGRQFSNSRSEMNVSTLELGDSALYLCASSLGPGADEKLFFGSGTQLSVL.

This clonotype was counted only a few times. The V call is TRBV25-1, the J call TRBJ2-2; D tentatively fits TRBD1 or TRBD2 (5 bases each). Germline V gives CDR1 MGHDK, CDR2 SYGVNS. V lost 4 bases, J lost 0 bases, and 12 bases lay in between. This CDR3 is 16 amino acids long. CDR3 in amino acids: CASSGAWGPNTGELFF. The CDR3 DNA reads as TGTGCCAGCAGTGGTGCATGGGGACCGAACACCGGGGAGCTGTTTTTT.

The chain links TRBV29-1 to TRBJ2-1; D is possibly TRBD1 (6 bases). Germline CDR1 is SQVTM and CDR2 is ANQGSEA. The CDR3 contains 15 residues. With 4 bases removed from V and 3 bases from J, the gap between germline ends came to 16 bases. This chain's CDR3 is CSVGVGTSLYNEQFF. DNA of the CDR3: TGCAGCGTTGGAGTCGGGACATCCCTCTACAATGAGCAGTTCTTC.

In its sample, this clonotype was seen a few times. This sequence joins TRBV10-3 and TRBJ1-1, with TRBD1 matching over 7 bases. The CDR3 extends over 14 amino acids. Germline lookup yields CDR1 ENHRY and CDR2 SYGVKD. Trimming took 5 bases from V and 2 from J; bases not matched to a gene: 5. CDR3 in amino acids: CAISFQGENTEAFF. The CDR3 coding sequence is TGTGCCATCAGTTTTCAGGGGGAAAACACTGAAGCTTTCTTT.

The genes are TRBV6-1 and TRBJ2-3; D unclear. Per the germline V gene, CDR1 is MNHNS and CDR2 is SASEGT. The CDR3 spans 14 residues. The V end was cut by 8 bases, the J end by 4 bases, with 16 bases between. CDR3 nucleotide sequence: TGTGCCAGCTCCCCTTCGAGCAGCTCAGATACGCAGTATTTT. Its protein is CASSPSSSSDTQYF.

This clonotype showed up many times. V usage is TRBV5-1 and J usage is TRBJ2-2; the D is unclear. The CDR3 covers 14 residues. Germline lookup yields CDR1 SGHRS and CDR2 YFSETQ. Trimming removed 4 bases at V and 4 bases at J, with 11 bases between. Here the CDR3 reads CASSLSIATGELFF. In DNA form, the CDR3 reads TGCGCCAGCAGCCTCTCTATAGCCACCGGGGAGCTGTTTTTT.

J is TRBJ1-2 and V is TRBV28, with 12 bases that match TRBD1. The CDR3 runs 16 residues. V dropped 5 bases and J dropped 4; count of bases not matched to a gene: 8. The V gene's germline CDR1 is MDHEN and CDR2 SYDVKM. The chain's CDR3 is CASSTGTGGRFYGYTF. The DNA of the CDR3 is TGTGCCAGCAGTACCGGGACAGGGGGCCGGTTCTATGGCTACACCTTC.

This clonotype has just a few counts. This sequence joins TRBV2 and TRBJ2-2, with D tentatively TRBD2 (6 bases). The V gene's germline CDR1 is SNHLY and CDR2 FYNNEI. Between the trimmed V and J ends, which lost 6 bases and 0 bases, there was a span of 14 bases. The CDR3 covers 16 residues. The CDR3 region has the DNA TGTGCCAGCAGCCCTTTAGCGGTCGCGAACACCGGGGAGCTGTTTTTT. Translated: CASSPLAVANTGELFF.

The chain recombines TRBV7-6 with TRBJ1-2; TRBD1 is a possible D gene (5 bases). Germline assignment: CDR1 SGHVS and CDR2 FNYEAQ. The V end was cut by 0 bases, the J end by 8 bases, with 13 bases between. CDR3 length: 14 amino acids. CDR3 in amino acids: CASSLAWQGGGYTF. The DNA of the CDR3 is TGTGCCAGCAGCTTAGCGTGGCAGGGAGGAGGCTACACCTTC.

This clonotype was counted ten times or more. This sequence joins TRBV5-1 and TRBJ2-1; 7 bases match TRBD2. J lost 2 bases, V lost 0 bases, and 2 bases had no gene match. CDR1 SGHRS and CDR2 YFSETQ come from the germline V gene. The CDR3 sequence is 15 residues long. The CDR3 sequence is CASSLGAGAYNEQFF. Here the CDR3 DNA reads TGCGCCAGCAGCTTGGGGGCGGGAGCCTACAATGAGCAGTTCTTC.

This chain joins TRBV3-1 and TRBJ1-2; D ambiguous. This CDR3 has 15 amino acids. Germline V gene lookup returns CDR1 LGHDT and CDR2 YNNKEL (reference sequence). The V gene lost 4 bases and the J gene lost 0 bases, with 12 bases spanning the gap. The DNA for the CDR3 is TGTGCCAGCAGCCCCGCAAGTACTTCTAACTATGGCTACACCTTC. Translation gives CASSPASTSNYGYTF.

This clonotype turned up a few times. The chain employs TRBV5-1 and TRBJ1-4; unclear D gene. Germline V gene lookup returns CDR1 SGHRS and CDR2 YFSETQ. This CDR3 is built from 15 residues. V lost 4 bases and J 8 bases, leaving 18 bases between the germline ends. The CDR3 region has the DNA TGCGCCAGCAGCAATCCCGTTGGGGAAACCGAAAAACTGTTTTTT. Its protein is CASSNPVGETEKLFF.

This clonotype was observed once. A read error may be the cause here, since a much bigger clone is one base away. V and J are TRBV20-1 and TRBJ2-3; weak D call: TRBD2 (6 bases). V was trimmed by 6 bases and J by 1 base, leaving 11 bases between them. This CDR3 spans 13 amino acids. Germline V gives CDR1 DFQATT, CDR2 SNEGSKA (reference sequence). CDR3: CSAERAGTDTQYF. CDR3 bases: TGCAGTGCCGAGCGGGCGGGCACAGATACGCAGTATTTT.